The 23 T cell receptor beta chains below come from one sample, sequenced in a study of Graves' ophthalmopathy and Graves' hyperthyroidism. TCR beta CDR3 regions were amplified from RNA transcripts. The library came from an HTBI-primed first-round RT-PCR and a second-round multiplex PCR. TCRdb redid the calling of the multiplex PCR reads with MiXCR, one entry per CDR3 protein. The table includes hundreds of thousands of distinct CDR3 sequences, about a fifth detected once. The sample consisted of peripheral blood. These TCRs come from a woman aged 18-29 years with stable Graves' hyperthyroidism. Some clones in this sample may be carry-over from other donors' samples.

This CDR3 is CASSLLVAGSSSYEQYF. The CDR3 DNA reads TGTGCCAGCAGCTTACTTGTAGCGGGCTCAAGCTCCTACGAGCAGTACTTC. The chain couples TRBV11-2 to TRBJ2-7; TRBD2 matches 7 bases. The germline CDR1 and CDR2 sequences are SGHAT and FQNNGV. The trim removed 2 bases at V and 0 bases at J, leaving 10 bases unmatched. This CDR3 has 17 amino acids. The entire variable domain, with the rest obtained from reference TRBV11-2 and TRBJ2-7, is as follows: EAGVAQSPRYKIIEKRQSVAFWCNPISGHATLYWYQQILGQGPKLLIQFQNNGVVDDSQLPKDRFSAERLKGVDSTLKIQPAKLEDSAVYLCASSLLVAGSSSYEQYFGPGTRLTVT.

This clonotype was found many times. Here the CDR3 DNA reads TGTGCCTGGAGTGACACTGAAGCTTTCTTT. As protein: CAWSDTEAFF. This sequence joins TRBV30 and TRBJ1-1; D is uncertain. Germline V gene lookup returns CDR1 GTSNPN and CDR2 SVGIG (reference sequence). Trimming stripped 1 base from V and 3 bases from J, with 0 bases between. CDR3 length: 10 amino acids.

V is TRBV7-8 and J is TRBJ1-1, with D perhaps TRBD1 (5 bases). This CDR3 contains 16 residues. The V and J ends lost 1 base and 1 base respectively, with 13 bases between them. Per the germline V gene, CDR1 is SGHVS and CDR2 is FQNEAQ. The CDR3 spells CASSLGGRRRNTEAFF. The CDR3 DNA follows: TGTGCCAGCAGCTTAGGGGGACGAAGGCGGAACACTGAAGCTTTCTTT.

This clonotype was picked up many times. The CDR3 sequence: CASSGGSGNTIYF. DNA for the CDR3: TGTGCCAGCAGTGGGGGCTCTGGAAACACCATATATTTT. This chain connects TRBV12-3 or TRBV12-4 to TRBJ1-3; D is possibly TRBD1 (5 bases). The CDR3 has 13 amino acids. Trimming removed 5 bases at V and 0 bases at J, with 5 bases between.

The chain links TRBV6-1 to TRBJ1-3; weak D call: TRBD1 (5 bases). Deletions cut 3 bases from V and 0 bases from J, with 12 bases between. The CDR3 runs 16 residues. From germline, CDR1 is MNHNS and CDR2 SASEGT. The CDR3 bases are TGTGCCAGCAGTGATGGGGGTCTCTTCTCTGGAAACACCATATATTTT. Residues: CASSDGGLFSGNTIYF.

The chain joins TRBV7-9 to TRBJ1-6, with TRBD1 matching over 7 bases. The CDR3 is made up of 16 amino acids. V lost 4 bases, J lost 9 bases, and 12 bases stayed unmatched. Germline CDR1 reads SEHNR; CDR2 reads FQNEAQ (reference sequence). CDR3 loop: CASSSASTGRGSPLHF. The CDR3 region has the DNA TGTGCCAGCAGCTCCGCGTCGACAGGGAGGGGTTCACCCCTCCACTTT.

The chain employs TRBV2 and TRBJ1-2; 9 bases are shared with TRBD1. This CDR3 comprises 14 residues. CDR1 SNHLY and CDR2 FYNNEI come from the germline V gene. J gave up 4 bases and V 8 bases, and 8 bases lay outside the gene matches. The chain's CDR3 is CASGAGQGFYGYTF. The CDR3 nucleotides read TGTGCCAGCGGGGCGGGACAGGGCTTCTATGGCTACACCTTC.

The V gene is TRBV11-2, the J gene TRBJ2-5; D ambiguous. The CDR3 has 14 amino acids. V shed 1 base and J shed 3 bases, with 9 bases lying between them. Per germline, CDR1 SGHAT and CDR2 FQNNGV. This chain's CDR3 is CASSLVSLEETQYF. DNA for the CDR3: TGTGCCAGCAGCTTAGTGTCCCTAGAAGAGACCCAGTACTTC. The full variable domain, its missing parts supplied by reference TRBV11-2 and TRBJ2-5, is EAGVAQSPRYKIIEKRQSVAFWCNPISGHATLYWYQQILGQGPKLLIQFQNNGVVDDSQLPKDRFSAERLKGVDSTLKIQPAKLEDSAVYLCASSLVSLEETQYFGPGTRLLVL.

On this clonotype: The conserved phenylalanine or tryptophan is not found at the CDR3 terminus, so this likely reflects a read error. The chain is built from TRBV20-1 and TRBJ1-5; TRBD1 is a possible D gene (6 bases). V gave up 3 bases and J gave up 3 bases, with 12 bases separating them. This CDR3 has 14 amino acids. CDR1 and CDR2 from the germline V gene are DFQATT and SNEGSKA (reference sequence). The CDR3 DNA reads as TGCAGTGCTAGTTCAGGGGTGCTCAATCAGCCCCAGCATTCT. Translated, it gives CSASSGVLNQPQHS.

The genes are TRBV2 and TRBJ1-1, with a weak D call TRBD1 (5 bases). V dropped 5 bases and J dropped 5 bases, with 18 bases sitting between them. Germline V CDR1 and CDR2: SNHLY, FYNNEI. This CDR3 has 15 residues. CDR3 in amino acids: CASSLPEGSGTEAFF. CDR3 in DNA: TGTGCCAGCAGTCTACCCGAGGGGTCTGGGACTGAAGCTTTCTTT.

A remark on this clonotype: A much larger clone sits a single nucleotide away, making a read error possible. This chain links TRBV27 with TRBJ2-7, with 9 bases lining up with TRBD2. The CDR3 runs 15 residues. The germline CDR1 and CDR2 sequences are MNHEY and SMNVEV (reference sequence). The CDR3 loop is CASRLAEAPSYEQCF. In nucleotides, the CDR3 is TGTGCCAGCCGACTAGCGGAGGCGCCGTCCTACGAGCAGTGCTTC.

This clonotype appeared many times. The chain uses TRBV7-2 and TRBJ1-6; the D gene is possibly TRBD1 (6 bases). CDR3 length: 15 amino acids. Germline CDR1 and CDR2: SGHTA and FQGNSA. The V end lost 5 bases, the J end lost 7 bases, and 15 bases lay between the germline ends. CDR3 residues: CASSRGQTTNSPLHF. CDR3 DNA sequence: TGTGCCAGCAGCCGTGGACAGACCACCAATTCACCCCTCCACTTT.

The sample holds many counts of this clonotype. This chain connects TRBV6-2 or TRBV6-3 to TRBJ1-5; TRBD1 matches at 7 bases. CDR1 and CDR2 (germline): MNHEY, SVGEGT. Germline trimming cut 5 bases from V and 0 bases from J; bases unmatched to any gene: 4. This CDR3 has 15 residues. In DNA form, the CDR3 reads TGTGCCAGCAGTAAACAGGGGACTAGCAATCAGCCCCAGCATTTT. Protein product: CASSKQGTSNQPQHF.

This clonotype was detected ten times or more. V usage is TRBV7-8 and J usage is TRBJ2-6; D call uncertain. In germline, CDR1 is SGHVS, CDR2 FQNEAQ. Trimming removed 2 bases from V and 1 base from J, with 6 bases in between. There are 15 residues in the CDR3. CDR3: CASSLRLSGANVLTF. CDR3 bases: TGTGCCAGCAGCTTAAGGCTTTCTGGGGCCAACGTCCTGACTTTC.

This clonotype has only one observation. The chain uses TRBV6-1 and TRBJ1-2; D is possibly TRBD1 (6 bases). Germline CDR1 and CDR2: MNHNS and SASEGT. The CDR3 loop spans 16 amino acids. Trimming pared 7 bases from V and 6 bases from J, leaving 24 bases between. The CDR3 region has the DNA TGTGCCAGCACATTAAGTGGGACACAGCTCCGCGATGGCTACACCTTC. Its translation is CASTLSGTQLRDGYTF.

There are a few counts of this clonotype. The V and J genes are TRBV24-1 and TRBJ1-2, with a possible D match to TRBD1 (5 bases). CDR1 and CDR2 (germline): KGHDR, SFDVKD. Trimming took off 4 bases at V and 6 bases at J, with 11 bases between the two ends. This CDR3 region has 13 residues. CDR3 residues: CATSESGRHGYTF. CDR3 sequence (DNA): TGTGCCACCAGTGAATCAGGGCGGCATGGCTACACCTTC.

This clonotype was detected ten times or more. V and J are TRBV20-1 and TRBJ2-7, with 7 nucleotides matching TRBD2. CDR3 length equals 14 residues. Germline CDR1 reads DFQATT; CDR2 reads SNEGSKA (reference sequence). The ends lost 4 bases at V and 4 bases at J; junction bases unmatched: 10. The CDR3 spells CSATAWGGIYEQYF. CDR3 DNA: TGCAGTGCTACCGCTTGGGGGGGAATATACGAGCAGTACTTC.

This clonotype was observed at least ten times. The gene calls are TRBV30 and TRBJ2-7; possibly TRBD1 or TRBD2 for D (6 bases each). Germline V gene data show CDR1 as GTSNPN and CDR2 as SVGIG (reference sequence). V lost 0 bases and J 6 bases, leaving 12 bases between the germline ends. The CDR3 is made up of 13 amino acids. Written as DNA, the CDR3 is TGTGCCTGGAGTGTTCTCCGGGGGCGCGAGCAGTACTTC. Translating it yields CAWSVLRGREQYF. The whole variable domain, remainder taken from reference TRBV30 and TRBJ2-7, is SQTIHQWPATLVQPVGSPLSLECTVEGTSNPNLYWYRQAAGRGLQLLFYSVGIGQISSEVPQNLSASRPQDRQFILSSKKLLLSDSGFYLCAWSVLRGREQYFGPGTRLTVT.

This clonotype occurred many times. The chain combines TRBV7-3 with TRBJ1-2, with TRBD1 as a possible D gene (6 bases). Germline CDR1 is SGHTA and CDR2 is FQGTGA. Trimming stripped 0 bases from V and 2 bases from J, with 10 bases between. This CDR3 spans 15 amino acids. CDR3 nucleotide sequence: TGTGCCAGCAGCTTAACAGGACAGAAAAACTATGGCTACACCTTC. It encodes CASSLTGQKNYGYTF.

V gene TRBV5-1 combines with J gene TRBJ1-1; TRBD1 agrees at 10 bases. Germline lookup yields CDR1 SGHRS and CDR2 YFSETQ. The CDR3 covers 13 residues. The J segment lost 11 bases and the V segment lost 4 bases, leaving 8 bases of the junction unmatched. CDR3 region: CASSAGDRGVAFF. The CDR3 DNA is TGCGCCAGCAGCGCGGGGGACAGGGGAGTTGCTTTCTTT. The whole variable domain, remainder taken from reference TRBV5-1 and TRBJ1-1, is KAGVTQTPRYLIKTRGQQVTLSCSPISGHRSVSWYQQTPGQGLQFLFEYFSETQRNKGNFPGRFSGRQFSNSRSEMNVSTLELGDSALYLCASSAGDRGVAFFGQGTRLTVV.

This clonotype was observed many times. A read error may explain this, as a much larger clone is one base away. V usage is TRBV2 and J usage is TRBJ2-7; D is perhaps TRBD1 (6 bases). CDR1 is SNHLY, CDR2 FYNNEI, per germline. This CDR3 region has 12 residues. The germline V and J ends were trimmed by 4 bases and 3 bases, with 7 bases remaining between them. CDR3 residues: CASSAQGYEQYF. The CDR3 coding sequence is TGTGCCAGCAGTGCACAGGGCTACGAGCAGTACTTC.

This clonotype has ten or more counts. This sequence joins TRBV13 and TRBJ1-6; 7 positions agree with TRBD1. CDR1 is PRHDT, CDR2 FYEKMQ, per germline (reference sequence). The CDR3 runs to 17 residues. The junction had 7 bases not matched to a gene; V was cut back by 5 bases and J by 0 bases. The CDR3 sequence: CASSTPDRTSYNSPLHF. CDR3 nucleotide sequence: TGTGCCAGCAGCACTCCGGACAGGACCTCCTATAATTCACCCCTCCACTTT.

The V call is TRBV28, the J call TRBJ1-5; 7 positions agree with TRBD1. This CDR3 has 17 amino acids. Losses at the gene ends were 5 bases for V and 3 bases for J; bases not matched to a gene: 13. Germline V lookup: CDR1 MDHEN, CDR2 SYDVKM. As DNA, the CDR3 is TGTGCCAGCAGTCCTGAAAACTTCAGGGGGTTCAATCAGCCCCAGCATTTT. The encoded protein is CASSPENFRGFNQPQHF.